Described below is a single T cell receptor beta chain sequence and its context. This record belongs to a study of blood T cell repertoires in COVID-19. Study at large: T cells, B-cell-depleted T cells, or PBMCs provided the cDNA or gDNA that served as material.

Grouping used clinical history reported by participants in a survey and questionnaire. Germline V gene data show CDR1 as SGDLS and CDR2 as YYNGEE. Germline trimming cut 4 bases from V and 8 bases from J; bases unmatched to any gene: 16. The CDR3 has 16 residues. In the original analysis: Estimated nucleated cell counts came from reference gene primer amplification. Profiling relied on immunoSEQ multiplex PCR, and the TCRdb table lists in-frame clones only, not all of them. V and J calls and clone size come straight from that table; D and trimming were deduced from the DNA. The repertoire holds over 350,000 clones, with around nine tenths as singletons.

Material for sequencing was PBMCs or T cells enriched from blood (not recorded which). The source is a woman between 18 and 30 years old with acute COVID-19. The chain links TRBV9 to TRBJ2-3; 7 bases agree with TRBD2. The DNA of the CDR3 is TGTGCCAGCAGCCAAAGCCCCGGGACTACGAAGGTTACGCAGTATTTT. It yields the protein CASSQSPGTTKVTQYF.